This TCR beta chain stems from a study of early T cells in non-severe SARS-CoV-2 infection. Across the study: Bulk RNA isolated from unsorted whole blood underwent sequencing; chains were not paired.

Study-wide results and caveats: Reliance on VDJdb matching favored anti-spike CD8 responses; private and CD4 specificities were missed.

V dropped 6 bases and J dropped 3; count of bases not matched to a gene: 4. Germline assignment: CDR1 SGHTA and CDR2 FQGNSA. The CDR3 consists of 14 residues. Unique molecular identifiers were affixed to single, distinct cDNA molecules. TCRdb re-analysed the 5' RACE reads in MiXCR, keeping a single row per CDR3 protein. Among 70,000 to 85,000 distinct CDR3 sequences listed, less than 5.5% were seen once. As regards this clonotype: What it binds is not known.

The sequenced sample was whole blood, obtained at baseline. The chain has TRBV7-2 and TRBJ2-7; 11 bases line up with TRBD2. This sequence was found in an adult who was a healthcare worker with PCR-confirmed SARS-CoV-2 infection or an uninfected control (not recorded which). The CDR3 sequence: CASRPGLAGYEQYF. CDR3 in DNA: TGTGCCAGCAGACCAGGACTAGCGGGCTACGAGCAGTACTTC.